This is a list of T cell receptor beta chains from one sample in a study of PD-1 blockade in mismatch repair-deficient tumors. Libraries were prepared by immunoSEQ multiplex PCR; TCRdb keeps only in-frame clonotypes and omits some of them. The table includes 90,000 to 120,000 clones, 82% detected once. The sample here was peripheral blood, taken about 33 weeks after starting pembrolizumab. The origin of the receptors is an adult with mismatch repair-deficient cancer. Each CDR3 is given with its conserved first and last residue. D genes are given only for firm matches. Not all rows give a size; the values are once, few, many and, for expanded clones, a class.

len: 12; abundance: few; d_gene: .; v_gene: TRBV5-4; j_gene: TRBJ2-7; CDR3nt: TGTGCCAGCAGCTTGAACGCGTACGAGCAGTACTTC; CDR3aa: CASSLNAYEQYF
len: 15; abundance: .; d_gene: .; v_gene: TRBV7-9; j_gene: TRBJ2-7; CDR3nt: TGTGCCAGCAGCTCCCTCGTGCCTCAAAAGGACGAGCAGTACTTC; CDR3aa: CASSSLVPQKDEQYF
len: 13; abundance: .; d_gene: .; v_gene: TRBV15; j_gene: TRBJ2-1; CDR3nt: TGTGCCACCAGCCCAGGGTCCTACAATGAGCAGTTCTTC; CDR3aa: CATSPGSYNEQFF
len: 15; abundance: .; d_gene: .; v_gene: TRBV6-1; j_gene: TRBJ1-5; CDR3nt: TGTGCCAGCAGTGAAGGCCGGACAGCCAATCAGCCCCAGCATTTT; CDR3aa: CASSEGRTANQPQHF
len: 17; abundance: .; d_gene: .; v_gene: TRBV9; j_gene: TRBJ2-2; CDR3nt: TGTGCCAGCACCCGTTGGTCGGGACCGACCATGAACGGGGAGCTGTTTTTT; CDR3aa: CASTRWSGPTMNGELFF
len: 14; abundance: .; d_gene: .; v_gene: TRBV6-1; j_gene: TRBJ2-7; CDR3nt: TGTGCCAGCAGAGGGCTAGCTCAGACCTACGAGCAGTACTTC; CDR3aa: CASRGLAQTYEQYF
len: 15; abundance: .; d_gene: .; v_gene: TRBV10-3; j_gene: TRBJ2-6; CDR3nt: TGTGCCATCAGGGACAGACAACCTGGGGCCAACGTCCTGACTTTC; CDR3aa: CAIRDRQPGANVLTF
len: 14; abundance: .; d_gene: TRBD1; v_gene: TRBV5-1; j_gene: TRBJ1-1; CDR3nt: TGCGCCAGCAGCTTACGACAGGGTCCCACTGAAGCTTTCTTT; CDR3aa: CASSLRQGPTEAFF
len: 19; abundance: .; d_gene: TRBD1; v_gene: TRBV6-1; j_gene: TRBJ2-6; CDR3nt: TGTGCCAGCAGTGATCGAACCGGGACAGGGGTCTCTGGGGCCAACGTCCTGACTTTC; CDR3aa: CASSDRTGTGVSGANVLTF
len: 18; abundance: .; d_gene: TRBD1; v_gene: TRBV19; j_gene: TRBJ2-3; CDR3nt: TGTGCCAGTAGTATGGCCCCCCCGACAGGGTTGAGCACAGATACGCAGTATTTT; CDR3aa: CASSMAPPTGLSTDTQYF
len: 14; abundance: .; d_gene: .; v_gene: TRBV15; j_gene: TRBJ1-1; CDR3nt: TGTGCCACCAGCCCCCGGGGGAGGAACACTGAAGCTTTCTTT; CDR3aa: CATSPRGRNTEAFF
len: 15; abundance: .; d_gene: .; v_gene: TRBV5-1; j_gene: TRBJ2-5; CDR3nt: TGCGCCAGCAGCTTGTGGCAGGGGCATCAAGAGACCCAGTACTTC; CDR3aa: CASSLWQGHQETQYF
len: 15; abundance: .; d_gene: .; v_gene: TRBV10-3; j_gene: TRBJ2-3; CDR3nt: TGTGCCACCAAGGAGGGCTCAGGAGCCACAGATACGCAGTATTTT; CDR3aa: CATKEGSGATDTQYF
len: 14; abundance: .; d_gene: .; v_gene: TRBV18; j_gene: TRBJ2-3; CDR3nt: TGTGCCAGCTCACCCACAGGCGGCACAGATACGCAGTATTTT; CDR3aa: CASSPTGGTDTQYF
len: 15; abundance: .; d_gene: .; v_gene: TRBV11-2; j_gene: TRBJ2-7; CDR3nt: TGTGCCAGCAGCTCGCTACGGGACCACAACTACGAGCAGTACTTC; CDR3aa: CASSSLRDHNYEQYF
len: 15; abundance: once; d_gene: TRBD1; v_gene: TRBV7-3; j_gene: TRBJ1-3; CDR3nt: TGTGCCAGCAGCTCTGAGGGGACAGGGGGAAACACCATATATTTT; CDR3aa: CASSSEGTGGNTIYF
len: 15; abundance: few; d_gene: .; v_gene: TRBV7-8; j_gene: TRBJ1-1; CDR3nt: TGTGCCAGCAGCTTAACCCCCAGGGTGAGGACTGAAGCTTTCTTT; CDR3aa: CASSLTPRVRTEAFF
len: 15; abundance: .; d_gene: TRBD2; v_gene: TRBV5-1; j_gene: TRBJ2-1; CDR3nt: TGCGCCAGCAGCTTGGCTAGCGGGAGTTGGAATGAGCAGTTCTTC; CDR3aa: CASSLASGSWNEQFF
len: 13; abundance: .; d_gene: .; v_gene: TRBV14; j_gene: TRBJ1-1; CDR3nt: TGTGCCAGCAGCCTCGTTGGGTTCGGTGAAGCTTTCTTT; CDR3aa: CASSLVGFGEAFF
len: 17; abundance: once; d_gene: .; v_gene: TRBV21-1; j_gene: TRBJ2-2; CDR3nt: TGTGCCAGCATCACCGGACTAGCGGGAGATGGTACCGGGGAGCTGTTTTTT; CDR3aa: CASITGLAGDGTGELFF
len: 13; abundance: .; d_gene: .; v_gene: TRBV6-1; j_gene: TRBJ1-2; CDR3nt: TGTGCCAGCATTGACAGTGAAAGCTATGGCTACACCTTC; CDR3aa: CASIDSESYGYTF
len: 14; abundance: .; d_gene: .; v_gene: TRBV9; j_gene: TRBJ2-7; CDR3nt: TGTGCCAGCAGCGTAGCGGGGACCCCCTACGAGCAGTACTTC; CDR3aa: CASSVAGTPYEQYF
len: 16; abundance: .; d_gene: .; v_gene: TRBV19; j_gene: TRBJ1-1; CDR3nt: TGTGCCAGTAGTGCGGGCCTCCGCATAGCGAACACTGAAGCTTTCTTT; CDR3aa: CASSAGLRIANTEAFF
len: 14; abundance: few; d_gene: TRBD1; v_gene: TRBV7-3; j_gene: TRBJ2-7; CDR3nt: TGTGCCAGCAGCTTGGGACAGGGGGCGAACGAGCAGTACTTC; CDR3aa: CASSLGQGANEQYF
len: 13; abundance: .; d_gene: TRBD1; v_gene: TRBV19; j_gene: TRBJ1-2; CDR3nt: TGTGCCAGTACCTTTAACAGGGGGTATGGCTACACCTTC; CDR3aa: CASTFNRGYGYTF
len: 18; abundance: .; d_gene: TRBD2; v_gene: TRBV9; j_gene: TRBJ2-1; CDR3nt: TGTGCCAGCAGCGGCCGACTAGCGGGAGTTCTTGGGGACAATGAGCAGTTCTTC; CDR3aa: CASSGRLAGVLGDNEQFF
len: 11; abundance: .; d_gene: .; v_gene: TRBV7-9; j_gene: TRBJ2-1; CDR3nt: TGTGCCAGCAGCCCGCGCAATGAGCAGTTCTTC; CDR3aa: CASSPRNEQFF
len: 15; abundance: .; d_gene: TRBD2; v_gene: TRBV28; j_gene: TRBJ2-3; CDR3nt: TGTGCCAGCAGTTTGCGACTAGCGGGGAGGTCGACGCAGTATTTT; CDR3aa: CASSLRLAGRSTQYF
len: 13; abundance: .; d_gene: TRBD1; v_gene: TRBV6-1; j_gene: TRBJ2-5; CDR3nt: TGTGCCAGTTTACAGGGGGCGTGGGAGACCCAGTACTTC; CDR3aa: CASLQGAWETQYF
len: 17; abundance: once; d_gene: TRBD2; v_gene: TRBV7-8; j_gene: TRBJ2-2; CDR3nt: TGTGCCAGCAGCTTCCCTTTTAGCGGGAGGGAAGGCGGGGAGCTGTTTTTT; CDR3aa: CASSFPFSGREGGELFF
len: 14; abundance: .; d_gene: TRBD1; v_gene: TRBV7-9; j_gene: TRBJ1-2; CDR3nt: TGTGCCAGCAGCTTAGTCCGGGGACAGGGGGCGAATACCTTC; CDR3aa: CASSLVRGQGANTF
len: 13; abundance: .; d_gene: .; v_gene: TRBV5-1; j_gene: TRBJ1-1; CDR3nt: TGCGCCAGCACAGGGGTGGCGAACACTGAAGCTTTCTTT; CDR3aa: CASTGVANTEAFF
len: 17; abundance: once; d_gene: .; v_gene: TRBV5-5; j_gene: TRBJ1-5; CDR3nt: TGTGCCAGCAGCTTGTTCTTCATTTCGTATAGCAATCAGCCCCAGCATTTT; CDR3aa: CASSLFFISYSNQPQHF
len: 13; abundance: once; d_gene: .; v_gene: TRBV5-4; j_gene: TRBJ1-4; CDR3nt: TGTGCCAGCAGCTTCCAGGGAGGTGAAAAACTGTTTTTT; CDR3aa: CASSFQGGEKLFF
len: 16; abundance: .; d_gene: .; v_gene: TRBV7-9; j_gene: TRBJ2-3; CDR3nt: TGTGCCAGCAGCTTATTAATCCAGGCCAGCACAGATACGCAGTATTTT; CDR3aa: CASSLLIQASTDTQYF
len: 8; abundance: few; d_gene: .; v_gene: TRBV6-5; j_gene: TRBJ2-6; CDR3nt: TGTGCCAGCAGACATCGAACTTTC; CDR3aa: CASRHRTF
len: 16; abundance: .; d_gene: TRBD1; v_gene: TRBV6-5; j_gene: TRBJ1-3; CDR3nt: TGTGCCAGCAGTTACGGACAGGGGGCGCCTGGAAACACCATATATTTT; CDR3aa: CASSYGQGAPGNTIYF
len: 15; abundance: .; d_gene: .; v_gene: TRBV15; j_gene: TRBJ2-7; CDR3nt: TGTGCCACCAGCAGAGAAGGGCAGATTTCCCACGAGCAGTACTTC; CDR3aa: CATSREGQISHEQYF
len: 12; abundance: .; d_gene: .; v_gene: TRBV2; j_gene: TRBJ1-1; CDR3nt: TGTGCCAGCAGGGGACTAAACACTGAAGCTTTCTTT; CDR3aa: CASRGLNTEAFF
len: 14; abundance: .; d_gene: TRBD2; v_gene: TRBV7-3; j_gene: TRBJ2-2; CDR3nt: TGTGCCAGCAGCACGGCGGGAGGTGTCGGGGAGCTGTTTTTT; CDR3aa: CASSTAGGVGELFF
len: 14; abundance: few; d_gene: TRBD2; v_gene: TRBV6-1; j_gene: TRBJ2-1; CDR3nt: TGTGCCAGCAGTGAAAGTCGCGGGAGGAATGAGCAGTTCTTC; CDR3aa: CASSESRGRNEQFF
len: 15; abundance: .; d_gene: .; v_gene: TRBV5-1; j_gene: TRBJ2-2; CDR3nt: TGCGCCAGCAGCGTGGACGGGACGAACACCGGGGAGCTGTTTTTT; CDR3aa: CASSVDGTNTGELFF
len: 15; abundance: .; d_gene: .; v_gene: TRBV6-5; j_gene: TRBJ2-3; CDR3nt: TGTGCCAGCAGTTACTCTCGCTTCGGAGATACTACGCAGTATTTT; CDR3aa: CASSYSRFGDTTQYF
len: 13; abundance: .; d_gene: .; v_gene: TRBV11-3; j_gene: TRBJ1-1; CDR3nt: TGTGCCAGCAGCTTGTCAATGAACACTGAAGCTTTCTTT; CDR3aa: CASSLSMNTEAFF
len: 15; abundance: .; d_gene: TRBD2; v_gene: TRBV27; j_gene: TRBJ2-3; CDR3nt: TGTGCCAGCAGTTGGGGGACTAGCGGGAGAGATACGCAGTATTTT; CDR3aa: CASSWGTSGRDTQYF
len: 13; abundance: .; d_gene: .; v_gene: TRBV6-1; j_gene: TRBJ2-5; CDR3nt: TGTGCCAGCAGAGGTCAGGGGGGTGAGACCCAGTACTTC; CDR3aa: CASRGQGGETQYF
len: 12; abundance: .; d_gene: .; v_gene: TRBV7-8; j_gene: TRBJ2-4; CDR3nt: TGTGCCAGCAGCTTATCGAGTAACATTCAGTACTTC; CDR3aa: CASSLSSNIQYF
len: 13; abundance: .; d_gene: .; v_gene: TRBV18; j_gene: TRBJ1-1; CDR3nt: TGTGCCAGCTCGCGAAACACAGGGTCGGGAGCTTTCTTT; CDR3aa: CASSRNTGSGAFF